The 8 T cell receptor beta chains below all came from one sample that was sequenced in a study of read filtering for tumor transcriptome and immune sequencing. This library used approximately 370 ng RNA and molecular barcoded adaptors spanning alpha/delta and beta/gamma chains. A single record per CDR3 protein comes from TCRdb applying MiXCR to the reads. The table records about 86,000 distinct CDR3 sequences, around an eighth of them present only once. Sequenced: a population of CD138-negative cells sorted from bone marrow. Receptors originate from a donor aged 40 or older with multiple myeloma.

Details on this clonotype: One base away lies a much larger clone, so this may be a sequencing read error. The chain joins TRBV20-1 to TRBJ2-7; TRBD1 might be the D (6 bases). The V end was cut by 2 bases, the J end by 1 base, with 9 bases between. CDR1 is DFQATT and CDR2 is SNEGSKA in the germline V gene (reference sequence). CDR3 length: 13 amino acids. DNA for the CDR3: TGCAGTGCTAGACTGACAGGATCCTACGAGCAGTACTTC. It is translated as CSARLTGSYEQYF.

The chain joins TRBV7-9 to TRBJ2-3; D is unclear. The germline V and J ends were trimmed by 4 bases and 1 base, with 9 bases remaining between them. Germline CDR1 is SEHNR and CDR2 is FQNEAQ (reference sequence). This CDR3 is built from 14 residues. CDR3 DNA sequence: TGTGCCAGCAGCTCCTACGTCCGCACAGATACGCAGTATTTT. It specifies CASSSYVRTDTQYF.

This clonotype was observed many times. The chain carries TRBV7-9 and TRBJ1-5; TRBD1 matches 8 bases. V was pared by 4 bases and J by 3 bases, with 8 bases of the junction left unmatched. The CDR3 spans 16 residues. Germline V gives CDR1 SEHNR, CDR2 FQNEAQ (reference sequence). The CDR3 coding sequence is TGTGCCAGCAGCTCTTACCGGACAGGGAACAATCAGCCCCAGCATTTT. Protein: CASSSYRTGNNQPQHF. Supplemented by reference TRBV7-9 and TRBJ1-5, the full variable domain reads DTGVSQNPRHKITKRGQNVTFRCDPISEHNRLYWYRQTLGQGPEFLTYFQNEAQLEKSRLLSDRFSAERPKGSFSTLEIQRTEQGDSAMYLCASSSYRTGNNQPQHFGDGTRLSIL.

This clonotype came up a few times. The chain employs TRBV18 and TRBJ2-6; no clear D gene. The ends were cut back, 2 bases at V and 0 bases at J, with 2 bases in the middle. Germline CDR1 KGHSH, CDR2 LQKENI. The CDR3 extends over 14 amino acids. The CDR3 DNA reads TGTGCCAGCTCACCAAACTCTGGGGCCAACGTCCTGACTTTC. This gives the protein CASSPNSGANVLTF.

The sample holds many counts of this clonotype. J is TRBJ2-7 and V is TRBV10-2, with 12 bases lining up with TRBD1. The trim removed 6 bases at V and 5 bases at J, leaving 5 bases unmatched. Germline V gene data show CDR1 as WSHSY and CDR2 as SAAADI. CDR3 length: 14 amino acids. The CDR3 loop is CASRGTGGIDEQYF. The CDR3 DNA reads TGCGCCAGCAGAGGGACAGGGGGCATCGACGAGCAGTACTTC.

V usage is TRBV19 and J usage is TRBJ1-4, with a weak D call TRBD1 (5 bases). Germline lookup yields CDR1 LNHDA and CDR2 SQIVND (reference sequence). This CDR3 comprises 15 residues. Trimming pared 5 bases from V and 0 bases from J, leaving 10 bases between. CDR3 sequence: CASSRWGATNEKLFF. DNA for the CDR3: TGTGCCAGTAGTCGGTGGGGCGCAACTAATGAAAAACTGTTTTTT.

Many counts were recorded for this clonotype. The chain carries TRBV5-1 and TRBJ1-1; D is uncertain. With 1 base removed from V and 4 bases from J, the gap between germline ends came to 11 bases. Germline lookup yields CDR1 SGHRS and CDR2 YFSETQ. The CDR3 is 14 residues long. The CDR3 DNA reads TGCGCCAGCAGCTTGAGTCCGGGTCCCACTGAAGCTTTCTTT. The encoded protein is CASSLSPGPTEAFF.

This clonotype was seen repeatedly, ten times or more. This chain connects TRBV29-1 to TRBJ2-1; 7 bases line up with TRBD2. The CDR3 runs 15 residues. J gave up 1 base and V 1 base, and 4 bases lay outside the gene matches. CDR1 is SQVTM and CDR2 is ANQGSEA in the germline V gene. The CDR3 DNA reads as TGCAGCGTTGAAGGCGGGACTACATCCTACAATGAGCAGTTCTTC. It is translated as CSVEGGTTSYNEQFF.